The subject of this entry is one T cell receptor (beta chain). Its cognate antigen is unknown. The sample belongs to a study of shared clonotypes between healthy human individuals. Study context: In total, the donors were two women and three men aged 18 to 49. Study-wide results and limits: Larger estimated richness was generally recorded for naive subsets relative to memory subsets. It was the non-shared clonotypes that had lower generation probabilities than clonotypes shared by all four donors.

As handled by the study authors: Filtering differed because ImmunoSEQ produced junction-only sequences that carried no quality scores. Profiling relied on immunoSEQ multiplex PCR, and the TCRdb table lists in-frame clones only, not all of them. For V, J and clone size, that table is used; D and trimming come from the DNA. Among roughly 2,500,000 clones listed, 90% to 95% were seen once. CDR1 is SGHAT, CDR2 FQNNGV, per germline. This CDR3 comprises 17 residues. The V gene lost 1 base and the J gene lost 6 bases, with 19 bases spanning the gap. This receptor was identified in a man aged 18 to 29 in good health. Some clones in this sample may be carry-over from other donors' samples. The gene calls are TRBV11-2 and TRBJ2-4; the D gene is possibly TRBD1 (5 bases). The sequenced sample was naive CD4+ T cells from PBMCs. Stated subset: CD45RA+ positively selected. The CDR3 region is CASSLVRSGHALNIQYF. The CDR3, as DNA: TGTGCCAGCAGCTTAGTTAGGTCCGGACACGCTCTAAACATTCAGTACTTC.